These 26 T cell receptor beta chains were sequenced from one sample in a study of patients and donors after allogeneic stem cell transplantation. TCRdb analysed the RT-PCR reads with MiXCR anew, one entry per CDR3 protein. The sample lists 20,000 or so distinct CDR3 sequences; about 45% were seen once. The sample comprised blood, either unsorted or a sorted T cell fraction (not recorded which). The receptor set was obtained from a human donor who was either an allogeneic HSCT recipient or a stem cell or donor lymphocyte infusion donor (not recorded which). It is not recorded whose cells these are; they may come from a transplant donor.

The rearrangement uses TRBV3-1 and TRBJ2-1; D unclear. The ends were cut back, 0 bases at V and 0 bases at J, with 9 bases in the middle. The CDR3 contains 16 residues. Germline V gene lookup returns CDR1 LGHDT and CDR2 YNNKEL (reference sequence). This CDR3 reads CASSQDPLSSYNEQFF. The DNA of the CDR3 is TGTGCCAGCAGCCAAGACCCGTTAAGCTCCTACAATGAGCAGTTCTTC.

This clonotype was observed a single time. The V gene is TRBV14, the J gene TRBJ2-5; 8 nucleotides line up with TRBD1. Germline V gene data show CDR1 as SGHDN and CDR2 as FVKESK. CDR3 length: 17 residues. V gave up 2 bases and J gave up 1 base; unmatched junction bases: 9. The CDR3 is CASSQTRTGWFQETQYF. DNA for the CDR3: TGTGCCAGCAGCCAAACTCGGACAGGGTGGTTCCAAGAGACCCAGTACTTC.

A few counts support this clonotype. The J gene is TRBJ1-3, the V gene TRBV6-5; the match to TRBD1 covers 7 bases. Germline trimming cut 5 bases from V and 2 bases from J; bases unmatched to any gene: 6. The length of the CDR3 is 15 residues. The germline CDR1 and CDR2 sequences are MNHEY and SVGAGI. CDR3 sequence: CASSRQGRTGNTIYF. The CDR3 DNA is TGTGCCAGCAGTAGACAGGGAAGGACTGGAAACACCATATATTTT.

There are a few counts of this clonotype. The V and J genes are TRBV28 and TRBJ2-5; no firm D call. The germline V gene encodes CDR1 MDHEN and CDR2 SYDVKM. There are 17 residues in the CDR3. V was cut by 4 bases and J by 5 bases, with 23 bases left in between. In DNA form, the CDR3 reads TGTGCCAGCAGTTCTCTAGTGCCCTCTCTCTTTAAGGAGACCCAGTACTTC. It codes for CASSSLVPSLFKETQYF.

This clonotype occurred a few times. V gene TRBV5-1 combines with J gene TRBJ2-2; D might be TRBD1 (5 bases). Germline V gene lookup returns CDR1 SGHRS and CDR2 YFSETQ. Trimming pared 0 bases from V and 1 base from J, leaving 7 bases between. This CDR3 comprises 15 residues. CDR3 in amino acids: CASSLGDRNTGELFF. In DNA, the CDR3 is TGCGCCAGCAGCTTGGGTGACAGGAACACCGGGGAGCTGTTTTTT. The full variable domain, completed using reference TRBV5-1 and TRBJ2-2, is KAGVTQTPRYLIKTRGQQVTLSCSPISGHRSVSWYQQTPGQGLQFLFEYFSETQRNKGNFPGRFSGRQFSNSRSEMNVSTLELGDSALYLCASSLGDRNTGELFFGEGSRLTVL.

This clonotype has ten or more counts. J is TRBJ1-1 and V is TRBV6-5; weak D call: TRBD1 (6 bases). There are 14 residues in the CDR3. V was shortened by 6 bases and J by 3 bases, with 14 bases between the two germline ends. The germline CDR1 and CDR2 sequences are MNHEY and SVGAGI. As DNA, the CDR3 is TGTGCCAGCAGGGACTGGACAGCTTACACTGAAGCTTTCTTT. It is translated as CASRDWTAYTEAFF.

As to this clonotype: The conserved final phenylalanine or tryptophan is absent from the CDR3, which likely points to a read error. The V call is TRBV7-3, the J call TRBJ2-3; D not certain. The V and J ends lost 4 bases and 0 bases respectively, with 8 bases between them. The CDR3 spans 14 residues. Germline CDR1 SGHTA, CDR2 FQGTGA. This chain's CDR3 is CASSWHPSTDTQYL. The DNA for the CDR3 is TGTGCCAGCAGCTGGCACCCTAGCACAGATACGCAGTATCTT.

This clonotype occurred a few times. The gene calls are TRBV5-1 and TRBJ2-1; 10 bases match TRBD2. This CDR3 is 15 amino acids long. Germline loops: CDR1 SGHRS, CDR2 YFSETQ. Trimming cost V 3 bases and J 3 bases; bases outside gene matches: 3. DNA of the CDR3: TGCGCCAGCAGCTCTAGCGGGAGAGGCTACAATGAGCAGTTCTTC. Translation: CASSSSGRGYNEQFF.

The rearrangement uses TRBV18 and TRBJ2-2; TRBD1 matches at 7 bases. Germline lookup yields CDR1 KGHSH and CDR2 LQKENI. J lost 3 bases, V lost 2 bases, and 0 bases had no gene match. The CDR3 totals 14 residues. In DNA, the CDR3 is TGTGCCAGCTCACCAACAGGGGACACCGGGGAGCTGTTTTTT. As protein: CASSPTGDTGELFF. Supplemented by reference TRBV18 and TRBJ2-2, the full variable domain reads NAGVMQNPRHLVRRRGQEARLRCSPMKGHSHVYWYRQLPEEGLKFMVYLQKENIIDESGMPKERFSAEFPKEGPSILRIQQVVRGDSAAYFCASSPTGDTGELFFGEGSRLTVL.

This clonotype was recorded a few times. V is TRBV28 and J is TRBJ1-5, with 7 nucleotides matching TRBD1. The V gene's germline CDR1 is MDHEN and CDR2 SYDVKM. The CDR3 runs to 16 residues. V trimming: 2 bases; J trimming: 2 bases; junction bases outside the gene matches: 6. This CDR3 reads CASSLLGTVGNQPQHF. CDR3 DNA: TGTGCCAGCAGTTTACTCGGGACAGTAGGCAATCAGCCCCAGCATTTT.

CDR3 DNA sequence: TGTGCCAGCAGCTTATCCACGACAGGGGGCGGATCACCCCTCCACTTT. It codes for CASSLSTTGGGSPLHF. The rearrangement links TRBV7-9 to TRBJ1-6; 10 nucleotides line up with TRBD1. Germline CDR1 is SEHNR and CDR2 is FQNEAQ (reference sequence). V shed 2 bases, J shed 10 bases, and the junction held 8 bases outside the gene matches. This CDR3 has 16 amino acids. The full variable domain, rest sourced from reference TRBV7-9 and TRBJ1-6, is DTGVSQNPRHKITKRGQNVTFRCDPISEHNRLYWYRQTLGQGPEFLTYFQNEAQLEKSRLLSDRFSAERPKGSFSTLEIQRTEQGDSAMYLCASSLSTTGGGSPLHFGNGTRLTVT.

The chain is built from TRBV4-1 and TRBJ1-3, with D perhaps TRBD1 (5 bases). The ends were cut back, 0 bases at V and 0 bases at J, with 9 bases in the middle. This CDR3 comprises 16 residues. Germline V gene sequence: CDR1 MGHRA, CDR2 YSYEKL. As DNA, the CDR3 is TGCGCCAGCAGCCAAGACCCTGGGGGCTCTGGAAACACCATATATTTT. Translated, it gives CASSQDPGGSGNTIYF.

This clonotype has only a few counts. This rearrangement joins TRBV11-3 to TRBJ2-1, with 8 bases lining up with TRBD2. The CDR3 runs to 14 residues. Per germline, CDR1 SGHNT and CDR2 YENEEA. Trimming removed 7 bases from V and 8 bases from J; junction bases left unmatched: 10. Here the CDR3 DNA reads TGTGCCAGCACCCGGGGGGGGAGCAATTATGAGCAGTTCTTC. Translated: CASTRGGSNYEQFF.

There are a few counts of this clonotype. This chain's CDR3 is CASSLGLANTGELFF. The CDR3 DNA reads TGCGCCAGCAGCTTGGGACTCGCGAACACCGGGGAGCTGTTTTTT. The V gene is TRBV5-1, the J gene TRBJ2-2; no clear D gene. CDR3 size: 15 residues. V was cut by 0 bases and J by 0 bases, with 6 bases left in between. Germline CDR1 is SGHRS and CDR2 is YFSETQ. Using reference TRBV5-1 and TRBJ2-2 for the parts outside the CDR3, the full variable domain is KAGVTQTPRYLIKTRGQQVTLSCSPISGHRSVSWYQQTPGQGLQFLFEYFSETQRNKGNFPGRFSGRQFSNSRSEMNVSTLELGDSALYLCASSLGLANTGELFFGEGSRLTVL.

This chain connects TRBV11-3 to TRBJ2-1; the D is unclear. Germline loops: CDR1 SGHNT, CDR2 YENEEA. The CDR3 contains 12 residues. Trimming took off 6 bases at V and 8 bases at J, with 11 bases between the two ends. CDR3 coding DNA: TGTGCCAGCAGTCCTAGAAACCATGAGCAGTTCTTC. Protein: CASSPRNHEQFF.

This chain connects TRBV5-1 to TRBJ2-2; 7 bases are shared with TRBD2. The ends lost 3 bases at V and 6 bases at J; junction bases unmatched: 8. The CDR3 contains 15 residues. The germline V gene encodes CDR1 SGHRS and CDR2 YFSETQ. The CDR3 is CASSSRDYSPGELFF. The CDR3 coding sequence is TGCGCCAGCAGCTCCCGGGACTACTCTCCCGGGGAGCTGTTTTTT.

The chain combines TRBV5-1 with TRBJ2-3, with 7 bases aligning to TRBD2. The CDR3 has 14 amino acids. Germline V gene sequence: CDR1 SGHRS, CDR2 YFSETQ. V was clipped by 4 bases and J by 0 bases; unmatched bases: 2. The CDR3 DNA sequence: TGCGCCAGCAGCGGTAGCGGGAGCACAGATACGCAGTATTTT. Translated: CASSGSGSTDTQYF.

The chain uses TRBV10-3 and TRBJ2-3; D is unresolved. The J call may not be correct, given that the DNA end is closer to TRBJ1-5. CDR3 length: 14 residues. Germline CDR1 ENHRY, CDR2 SYGVKD. The CDR3 DNA reads TGTGCCATCAGTGACCTCGTGGGCACAGATACGCAGCATTTT. This codes for CAISDLVGTDTQHF.

The genes are TRBV3-1 and TRBJ2-1; D call uncertain. The CDR3 has 15 residues. Germline lookup yields CDR1 LGHDT and CDR2 YNNKEL (reference sequence). Trimming shortened V by 1 base and J by 0 bases, and 7 bases separated the two germline ends. CDR3 DNA sequence: TGTGCCAGCAGCCAAGGCCTGAGCTCCTACAATGAGCAGTTCTTC. Its translation is CASSQGLSSYNEQFF.

This chain links TRBV12-3 or TRBV12-4 with TRBJ2-1; D perhaps matches TRBD1 (6 bases). This CDR3 has 13 residues. Trimming took off 4 bases at V and 6 bases at J, with 10 bases between the two ends. The CDR3 DNA sequence: TGTGCCAGCAGTTCTCGCAGGGGCAATGAGCAGTTCTTC. Translated, it gives CASSSRRGNEQFF.

This clonotype turned up a few times. The chain joins TRBV10-3 to TRBJ2-4, with D uncertain. Germline values: CDR1 ENHRY, CDR2 SYGVKD. The CDR3 is 12 residues long. The V end was cut by 3 bases, the J end by 6 bases, with 6 bases between. The CDR3 region has the DNA TGTGCCATCAGTGATTTCCTAAACATTCAGTACTTC. This encodes CAISDFLNIQYF.

This clonotype was picked up a small number of times. This chain joins TRBV12-3 or TRBV12-4 and TRBJ2-5, with a tentative D call TRBD1 (6 bases). V was clipped by 3 bases and J by 4 bases, with 15 bases between them. The CDR3 runs to 15 residues. CDR3 coding DNA: TGTGCCAGCAGTTTTAGGGGGTTGGGTGGAGAGACCCAGTACTTC. Its protein product is CASSFRGLGGETQYF.

This clonotype was recorded a few times. The chain uses TRBV6-1 and TRBJ2-7; tentative D call: TRBD2 (7 bases). The CDR3 is 15 amino acids. V dropped 3 bases and J dropped 3 bases, with 15 bases sitting between them. Germline CDR1 and CDR2: MNHNS and SASEGT. CDR3 nucleotides: TGTGCCAGCAGTGACCCCGGGGGGCCATACTACGAGCAGTACTTC. Encoded protein: CASSDPGGPYYEQYF.

This CDR3 reads CSAKIGLNQPQHF. The CDR3 DNA sequence: TGCAGTGCTAAGATAGGACTCAATCAGCCCCAGCATTTT. This sequence joins TRBV20-1 and TRBJ1-5; D is undetermined. CDR1 and CDR2 (germline): DFQATT, SNEGSKA (reference sequence). V was shortened by 4 bases and J by 3 bases, with 10 bases between the two germline ends. The CDR3 contains 13 residues.

The rearrangement uses TRBV20-1 and TRBJ2-2, with 8 bases aligning to TRBD2. V lost 2 bases and J lost 1; bases outside the gene matches: 3. This CDR3 has 15 residues. The V gene's germline CDR1 is DFQATT and CDR2 SNEGSKA (reference sequence). For the CDR3, the DNA is TGCAGTGCTAGAATAGCGGGGAGGAACACCGGGGAGCTGTTTTTT. Translation gives CSARIAGRNTGELFF.

This clonotype was seen many times. The rearrangement joins TRBV7-3 to TRBJ1-1; D uncertain. Deletions cut 0 bases from V and 0 bases from J, with 5 bases between. The V gene's germline CDR1 is SGHTA and CDR2 FQGTGA. The CDR3 spans 14 residues. CDR3 in amino acids: CASSLTALNTEAFF. CDR3 in DNA: TGTGCCAGCAGCTTAACCGCGCTGAACACTGAAGCTTTCTTT.